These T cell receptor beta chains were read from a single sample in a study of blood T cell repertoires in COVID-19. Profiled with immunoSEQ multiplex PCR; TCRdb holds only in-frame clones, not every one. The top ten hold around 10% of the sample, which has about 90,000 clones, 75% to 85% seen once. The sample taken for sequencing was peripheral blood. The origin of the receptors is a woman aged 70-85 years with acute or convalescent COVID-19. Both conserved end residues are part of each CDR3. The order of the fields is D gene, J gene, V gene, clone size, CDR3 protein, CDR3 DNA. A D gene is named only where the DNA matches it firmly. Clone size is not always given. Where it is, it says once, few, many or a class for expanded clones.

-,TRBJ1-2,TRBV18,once,CASSPAGDYGYTF,TGTGCCAGCTCACCGGCAGGGGACTATGGCTACACCTTC
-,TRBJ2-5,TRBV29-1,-,CSVRSYQETQYF,TGCAGCGTTCGTTCGTACCAAGAGACCCAGTACTTC
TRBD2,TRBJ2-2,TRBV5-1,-,CASSFQLAGTGELFF,TGCGCCAGCAGCTTTCAACTAGCGGGAACCGGGGAGCTGTTTTTT
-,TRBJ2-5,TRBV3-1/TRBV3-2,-,CASSQDLETQYF,TGTGCCAGCAGCCAAGATCTCGAGACCCAGTACTTC
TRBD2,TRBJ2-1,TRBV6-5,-,CASSPLAGGIHEQFF,TGTGCCAGCAGCCCCCTTGCGGGAGGGATTCATGAGCAGTTCTTC
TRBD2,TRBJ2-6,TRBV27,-,CASSARGGPGANVLTF,TGTGCCAGCAGTGCCCGGGGGGGCCCTGGGGCCAACGTCCTGACTTTC
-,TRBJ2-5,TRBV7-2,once,CASSLGLAGYVETQYF,TGTGCCAGCAGCTTAGGTCTTGCGGGTTACGTCGAGACCCAGTACTTC
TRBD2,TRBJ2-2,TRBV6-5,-,CASSRLLADTGELFF,TGTGCCAGCAGTCGCTTGCTAGCGGATACCGGGGAGCTGTTTTTT
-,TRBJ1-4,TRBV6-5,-,CASSYSQVTEKLFF,TGTGCCAGCAGTTACTCGCAGGTCACTGAAAAACTGTTTTTT
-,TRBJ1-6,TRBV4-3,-,CASSPGKSPLHF,TGCGCCAGCAGCCCAGGGAAATCACCCCTCCACTTT
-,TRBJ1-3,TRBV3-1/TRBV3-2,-,CASSPTRTPSGNTIYF,TGTGCCAGCAGCCCCACTAGAACCCCCTCTGGAAACACCATATATTTT
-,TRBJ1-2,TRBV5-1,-,CASSLSHPGGGYTF,TGCGCCAGCAGCTTGTCGCATCCCGGGGGTGGCTACACCTTC
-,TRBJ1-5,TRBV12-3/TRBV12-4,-,CASSLSGQPQHF,TGTGCCAGCAGTTTGTCGGGTCAGCCCCAGCATTTT
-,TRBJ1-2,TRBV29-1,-,CSVEESGGGYTF,TGCAGCGTTGAAGAGTCAGGAGGCGGCTACACCTTC
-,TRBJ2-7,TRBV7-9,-,CASSLGQEVSYEQYF,TGTGCCAGCAGTCTGGGGCAGGAAGTCTCCTACGAGCAGTACTTC
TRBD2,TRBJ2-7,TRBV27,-,CASSLTGTSVNEQYF,TGTGCCAGCAGTTTGACCGGGACTAGCGTCAACGAGCAGTACTTC
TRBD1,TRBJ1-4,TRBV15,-,CATSRETGVKEKLFF,TGTGCCACCAGCAGAGAAACAGGGGTAAAGGAAAAACTGTTTTTT
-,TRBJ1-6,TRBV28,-,CASSLSGLTYNSPLHF,TGTGCCAGCAGTTTATCAGGGTTGACCTATAATTCACCCCTCCACTTT
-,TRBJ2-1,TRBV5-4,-,CASSLGGLAEFF,TGTGCCAGCAGCTTGGGTGGGCTAGCCGAGTTCTTC
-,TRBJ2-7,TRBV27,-,CASSLPGLGEQYF,TGTGCCAGCAGTTTACCAGGGTTGGGGGAGCAGTACTTC
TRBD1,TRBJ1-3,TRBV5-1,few,CASSLGQGLVNTIYF,TGCGCCAGCAGCCTGGGACAGGGGCTCGTAAACACCATATATTTT
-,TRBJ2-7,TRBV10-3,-,CATSRGGYEQYF,TGTGCCACCAGTCGGGGAGGATACGAGCAGTACTTC
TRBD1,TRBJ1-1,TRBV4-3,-,CASSQDLLTGVTEAFF,TGCGCCAGCAGCCAAGACCTCCTGACAGGGGTCACTGAAGCTTTCTTT
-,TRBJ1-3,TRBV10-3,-,CAISEIGGTIYF,TGTGCCATCAGTGAAATCGGTGGCACCATATATTTT
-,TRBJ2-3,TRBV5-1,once,CASRGALATDTQYF,TGCGCCAGCAGGGGGGCGCTTGCTACAGATACGCAGTATTTT
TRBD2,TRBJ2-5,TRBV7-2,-,CASSWGGYQETQYF,TGTGCCAGCAGCTGGGGGGGGTACCAAGAGACCCAGTACTTC
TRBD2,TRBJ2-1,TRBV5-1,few,CASSSGLAGSNEQFF,TGCGCCAGCAGCTCCGGACTAGCGGGTTCCAATGAGCAGTTCTTC
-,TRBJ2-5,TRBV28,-,CASSDRIGTQYF,TGTGCCAGCAGTGACAGGATTGGGACCCAGTACTTC
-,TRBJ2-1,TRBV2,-,CASSYFGNEQFF,TGTGCCAGCAGTTACTTCGGTAATGAGCAGTTCTTC
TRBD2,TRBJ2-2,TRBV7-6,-,CASSLRGSLAVTGELFF,TGTGCCAGCAGCTTACGAGGTTCCCTAGCGGTCACCGGGGAGCTGTTTTTT
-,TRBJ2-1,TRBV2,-,CASRGLSTYNEQFF,TGTGCCAGCAGGGGGCTTTCAACCTACAATGAGCAGTTCTTC
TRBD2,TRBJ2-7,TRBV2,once,CASSALAGGAYEQYF,TGTGCCAGCAGTGCCTTAGCGGGGGGCGCCTACGAGCAGTACTTC
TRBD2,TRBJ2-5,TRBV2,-,CASSSLAGGLGTQYF,TGTGCCAGCAGTAGTCTAGCGGGAGGGTTAGGAACCCAGTACTTC
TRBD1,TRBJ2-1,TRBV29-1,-,CSAGQGASTYNEQFF,TGCAGCGCTGGACAGGGGGCCTCAACCTACAATGAGCAGTTCTTC
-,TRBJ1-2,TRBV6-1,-,CASSEYWDILRDGYTF,TGTGCCAGCAGTGAATATTGGGACATCCTTCGGGATGGCTACACCTTC
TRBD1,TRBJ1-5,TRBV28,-,CASRTGGTGGQPQHF,TGTGCCAGCAGAACAGGCGGGACAGGGGGGCAGCCCCAGCATTTT
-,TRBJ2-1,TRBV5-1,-,CASSLIAGTRSSYNEQFF,TGCGCCAGCAGCTTGATCGCGGGCACCAGGAGCTCCTACAATGAGCAGTTCTTC
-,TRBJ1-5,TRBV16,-,CASSVGVTQPQHF,TGTGCCAGCAGCGTCGGGGTAACTCAGCCCCAGCATTTT
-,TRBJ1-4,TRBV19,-,CASSIRAATNEKLFF,TGTGCCAGTAGTATCAGGGCTGCAACTAATGAAAAACTGTTTTTT
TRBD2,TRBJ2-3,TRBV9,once,CASSPTSGGADTQYF,TGTGCCAGCAGCCCGACTAGCGGGGGGGCAGATACGCAGTATTTT
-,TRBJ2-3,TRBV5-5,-,CASSLWASGTDTQYF,TGTGCCAGCAGCCTCTGGGCTAGCGGCACAGATACGCAGTATTTT
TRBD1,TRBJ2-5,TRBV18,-,CASSRTGAETQYF,TGTGCCAGCTCACGGACAGGGGCAGAGACCCAGTACTTC